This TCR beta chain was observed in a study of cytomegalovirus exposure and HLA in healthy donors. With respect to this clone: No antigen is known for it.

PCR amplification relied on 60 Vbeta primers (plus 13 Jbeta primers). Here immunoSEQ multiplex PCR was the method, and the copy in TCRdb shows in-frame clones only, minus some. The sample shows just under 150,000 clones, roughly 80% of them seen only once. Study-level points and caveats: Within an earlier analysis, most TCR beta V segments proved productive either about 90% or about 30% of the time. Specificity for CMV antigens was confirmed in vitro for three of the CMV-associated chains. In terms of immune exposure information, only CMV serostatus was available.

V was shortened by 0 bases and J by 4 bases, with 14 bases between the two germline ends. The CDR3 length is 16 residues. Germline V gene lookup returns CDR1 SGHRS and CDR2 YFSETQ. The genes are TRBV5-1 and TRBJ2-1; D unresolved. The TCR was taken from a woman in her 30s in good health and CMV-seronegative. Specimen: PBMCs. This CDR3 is CASSLAIGGQYNEQFF. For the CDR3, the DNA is TGCGCCAGCAGCTTGGCTATCGGCGGCCAGTACAATGAGCAGTTCTTC.